This T cell receptor (beta chain) was captured by sequencing in a study of cytomegalovirus exposure and HLA in healthy donors. Note on this clone: The antigen is unknown.

The V gene lost 5 bases and the J gene lost 2 bases, with 9 bases spanning the gap. The CDR3 is 13 amino acids. The germline gives CDR1 KGHSH, CDR2 LQKENI. Both 60 Vbeta primers and 13 Jbeta primers went into the PCR. The method was immunoSEQ multiplex PCR; TCRdb's version includes in-frame clones alone and lacks a portion of them. This table holds 100,000 or so clones, about three quarters found once. Study conclusions and caveats: The records held CMV serostatus as the only immune exposure information. TRBV6-2, TRBV6-3 and some other V segments were excluded as indistinguishable.

The receptor comes from a woman aged 40 to 55 in good health and CMV-seropositive. The sample taken for sequencing was PBMCs. This chain joins TRBV18 and TRBJ1-2; D perhaps matches TRBD1 (6 bases). The CDR3 DNA reads as TGTGCCAGCTCAAAGGGGGTCAACTATGGCTACACCTTC. It yields the protein CASSKGVNYGYTF.